Below are 5 T cell receptor beta chains sequenced from a single sample in a study of blood T cell repertoires in COVID-19. The data were produced by immunoSEQ multiplex PCR, yet TCRdb's version contains in-frame clones alone and is incomplete. The sample has 250,000 to 300,000 clones; 80% to 95% are singletons. Sequenced sample: PBMCs or T cells enriched from blood (not recorded which). Receptors were obtained from a woman in her 30s who had recovered from COVID-19.

The chain couples TRBV7-9 to TRBJ2-3; 9 bases align to TRBD2. The CDR3 length is 17 residues. Germline V gives CDR1 SEHNR, CDR2 FQNEAQ (reference sequence). The junction had 10 bases not matched to a gene; V was cut back by 4 bases and J by 2 bases. This chain's CDR3 is CASSSPRAGGDTDTQYF. DNA of the CDR3: TGTGCCAGCAGCTCCCCCCGAGCGGGAGGAGACACAGATACGCAGTATTTT.

The genes are TRBV5-6 and TRBJ1-2, with D perhaps TRBD1 (5 bases). Germline V CDR1 and CDR2: SGHDT, YYEEEE. The CDR3 runs to 14 residues. V lost 0 bases and J lost 6, with 12 bases in between. CDR3 sequence (DNA): TGTGCCAGCAGCTTGGGGAGACAGAGTCATGGCTACACCTTC. Translating it yields CASSLGRQSHGYTF.

This clone was observed a single time. V usage is TRBV28 and J usage is TRBJ2-1; D gene ambiguous. V was shortened by 4 bases and J by 6 bases, with 10 bases between the two germline ends. CDR3 length equals 13 residues. Looked up from germline, CDR1 is MDHEN and CDR2 is SYDVKM. The CDR3 protein is CASSSSPGNEQFF. DNA for the CDR3: TGTGCCAGCAGTTCCTCCCCGGGCAATGAGCAGTTCTTC.

The chain has TRBV3-1 (or the pseudogene TRBV3-2) and TRBJ1-1; 8 nucleotides match TRBD1. Per germline, CDR1 LGHDT and CDR2 YNNKEL (reference sequence). V trimming: 6 bases; J trimming: 5 bases; junction bases outside the gene matches: 8. The CDR3 consists of 14 residues. The CDR3 sequence: CASSYGQGGTEAFF. The CDR3 nucleotides are TGTGCCAGCAGTTACGGACAGGGTGGGACTGAAGCTTTCTTT.

This rearrangement joins TRBV11-3 to TRBJ1-1; D ambiguous. CDR3 length equals 13 residues. Germline V CDR1 and CDR2: SGHNT, YENEEA. Trimming left V 1 base short and J 2 bases short, with 5 bases between. The CDR3 nucleotides read TGTGCCAGCAGCTTAGCGGGAAACACTGAAGCTTTCTTT. Translated, it gives CASSLAGNTEAFF.